This T cell receptor (beta chain) was obtained from a study of cytomegalovirus exposure and HLA in healthy donors. The study's findings and limits: Follow-up analysis seemed to connect common viral pathogens with several of the most significant clusters identified. About 87% or about 30% of the time was how often most TCR beta V segments were productive, according to an earlier analysis.

Healthy bone marrow donors supplied every sample. PCR employed 60 Vbeta and 13 Jbeta primers. Data came from immunoSEQ multiplex PCR; TCRdb stores just in-frame clones and leaves some out. This table holds approximately 110,000 clones, 65% to 80% found once. V shed 3 bases and J 8 bases; nucleotides not matched to a gene: 3. This CDR3 has 15 residues. CDR1 and CDR2 (germline): LNHDA, SQIVND (reference sequence). In regard to this clone: The antigen is unknown.

The J gene is TRBJ2-1, the V gene TRBV19; the match to TRBD2 covers 14 bases. The source is a human donor in good health. The sequenced sample consisted of PBMCs. The CDR3 reads CASSIGTSGSHEQFF. Here the CDR3 DNA reads TGTGCCAGTAGTATCGGGACTAGCGGGAGCCATGAGCAGTTCTTC.